The 16 T cell receptor beta chains below all came from one sample that was sequenced in a study of blood T cell repertoires in COVID-19. Data came from immunoSEQ multiplex PCR; TCRdb stores just in-frame clones and leaves some out. The table has 150,000 to 200,000 clones, around 84% seen once. Material for sequencing was PBMCs or T cells enriched from blood (not recorded which). These receptors were collected from a man in his fifties who had recovered from COVID-19.

V and J are TRBV5-6 and TRBJ2-1; 7 nucleotides align to TRBD1. Per the germline V gene, CDR1 is SGHDT and CDR2 is YYEEEE. V was clipped by 1 base and J by 8 bases; unmatched bases: 12. The CDR3 consists of 16 residues. CDR3 residues: CASSLYGTDRADEQFF. The CDR3 DNA reads as TGTGCCAGCAGCTTGTATGGGACCGACAGGGCTGATGAGCAGTTCTTC.

The chain joins TRBV18 to TRBJ1-1; D not certain. The V end lost 3 bases, the J end lost 3 bases, and 17 bases lay between the germline ends. The germline gives CDR1 KGHSH, CDR2 LQKENI. CDR3 length equals 16 residues. The CDR3 is CASSPSVLGLDTEAFF. The DNA of the CDR3 is TGTGCCAGCTCACCTTCTGTTCTCGGTTTGGACACTGAAGCTTTCTTT.

The genes are TRBV4-1 and TRBJ1-5; D ambiguous. The CDR3 contains 13 residues. V was pared by 0 bases and J by 9 bases, with 9 bases between. Germline loops: CDR1 MGHRA, CDR2 YSYEKL. The CDR3 loop reads CASSQDEGRPQHF. Written as DNA, the CDR3 is TGCGCCAGCAGCCAAGATGAGGGAAGGCCCCAGCATTTT.

This chain uses TRBV9 with TRBJ1-1; D is unresolved. This CDR3 contains 13 residues. The germline V gene has CDR1 SGDLS and CDR2 YYNGEE. The V end was cut by 4 bases, the J end by 1 base, with 8 bases between. CDR3 residues: CASSPSPNTEAFF. CDR3 in DNA: TGTGCCAGCAGCCCCTCCCCGAACACTGAAGCTTTCTTT. Full variable domain (outside the CDR3, taken from reference TRBV9 and TRBJ1-1): DSGVTQTPKHLITATGQRVTLRCSPRSGDLSVYWYQQSLDQGLQFLIQYYNGEERAKGNILERFSAQQFPDLHSELNLSSLELGDSALYFCASSPSPNTEAFFGQGTRLTVV.

The J gene is TRBJ1-1, the V gene TRBV28; 7 nucleotides line up with TRBD1. This CDR3 region has 13 residues. Germline V gene sequence: CDR1 MDHEN, CDR2 SYDVKM. After removal of 6 bases from V and 0 bases from J, the junction contained 1 base not matched to a gene. In nucleotides, the CDR3 is TGTGCCAGCAGGGGACAGCTGAACACTGAAGCTTTCTTT. Translation gives CASRGQLNTEAFF.

This clone turned up a few times. The chain employs TRBV7-3 and TRBJ2-3, with D perhaps TRBD2 (6 bases). This CDR3 has 13 amino acids. CDR1 and CDR2 from the germline V gene are SGHTA and FQGTGA. V was cut by 5 bases and J by 6 bases, with 12 bases left in between. The CDR3 sequence is CASSLTGVDTQYF. The CDR3 region has the DNA TGTGCCAGCAGCCTCACGGGGGTGGATACGCAGTATTTT.

The J gene is TRBJ1-6, the V gene TRBV18, with D tentatively TRBD1 (6 bases). Trimming left V 1 base short and J 9 bases short, with 22 bases between. The germline gives CDR1 KGHSH, CDR2 LQKENI. This CDR3 contains 18 residues. CDR3 residues: CASSPQAPRGAGGSPLHF. CDR3 DNA: TGTGCCAGCTCACCACAGGCCCCGCGGGGGGCCGGAGGTTCACCCCTCCACTTT.

The chain combines TRBV30 with TRBJ1-2; TRBD1 agrees at 12 bases. From germline, CDR1 is GTSNPN and CDR2 SVGIG (reference sequence). V gave up 4 bases and J gave up 2 bases; unmatched junction bases: 2. CDR3 length: 14 amino acids. CDR3 bases: TGTGCCTGGACCGGGACAGGGGGCAACTATGGCTACACCTTC. Translating gives CAWTGTGGNYGYTF.

The chain joins TRBV3-1 (or the pseudogene TRBV3-2) to TRBJ2-7, with TRBD2 identical over 15 bases. This CDR3 contains 17 residues. Germline V lookup: CDR1 LGHDT, CDR2 YNNKEL (reference sequence). V shed 1 base and J 4 bases; nucleotides not matched to a gene: 5. CDR3 bases: TGTGCCAGCAGCCAAGTGGGACTAGCGGGGGGTGGGTACGAGCAGTACTTC. It codes for CASSQVGLAGGGYEQYF.

The chain employs TRBV5-1 and TRBJ2-5; 9 bases are a match to TRBD2. The trim removed 0 bases at V and 4 bases at J, leaving 4 bases unmatched. This CDR3 spans 15 amino acids. Germline CDR1 SGHRS, CDR2 YFSETQ. DNA of the CDR3: TGCGCCAGCAGCTTGGAGCGGGGGGTAGGAGAGACCCAGTACTTC. Amino acids: CASSLERGVGETQYF.

There are a few counts of this clone. This chain uses TRBV20-1 with TRBJ1-2, with D uncertain. The CDR3 has 11 amino acids. Trimming stripped 5 bases from V and 2 bases from J, with 6 bases between. CDR1 is DFQATT and CDR2 is SNEGSKA in the germline V gene (reference sequence). As DNA, the CDR3 is TGCAGTGCTGCGGGGAACTATGGCTACACCTTC. Translated, it gives CSAAGNYGYTF.

This clone was recorded a few times. This chain links TRBV10-3 with TRBJ1-1, with 7 bases that match TRBD1. With V trimmed by 6 bases and J by 5 bases, 6 bases remained unmatched. Germline V gene data show CDR1 as ENHRY and CDR2 as SYGVKD. CDR3 length: 13 amino acids. The CDR3, as DNA: TGTGCCATCAGAACAGGGGTCGAGACTGAAGCTTTCTTT. Its protein product is CAIRTGVETEAFF.

The gene calls are TRBV6-5 and TRBJ2-7, with a possible D match to TRBD1 (6 bases). Trimming cost V 2 bases and J 3 bases, with 8 bases left between them. Germline V gene data show CDR1 as MNHEY and CDR2 as SVGAGI. The CDR3 runs 13 residues. CDR3 sequence (DNA): TGTGCCAGCAGTTACCCAGGGGACTACGAGCAGTACTTC. It is translated as CASSYPGDYEQYF.

The CDR3 protein is CASSMNKNTEAFF. The DNA of the CDR3 is TGTGCCAGTAGTATGAACAAGAACACTGAAGCTTTCTTT. The chain employs TRBV19 and TRBJ1-1; no reliable D call. CDR1 is LNHDA, CDR2 SQIVND, per germline (reference sequence). The CDR3 spans 13 residues. V shed 3 bases and J shed 1 base, with 6 bases lying between them.

The DNA of the CDR3 is TGCGCCAGCAGGGCCGGGACTAGCGGGCTCACAGATACGCAGTATTTT. It translates to CASRAGTSGLTDTQYF. V is TRBV5-1 and J is TRBJ2-3; TRBD2 matches at 12 bases. The CDR3 extends over 16 amino acids. Germline V lookup: CDR1 SGHRS, CDR2 YFSETQ. V was clipped by 5 bases and J by 2 bases; unmatched bases: 6.

The rearrangement uses TRBV6-1 and TRBJ1-2, with D possibly TRBD1 on 5 matching bases. V dropped 1 base and J dropped 4 bases, with 10 bases sitting between them. CDR1 MNHNS and CDR2 SASEGT come from the germline V gene. The CDR3 loop spans 14 amino acids. The CDR3 loop reads CASSEGPRGYGYTF. Written as DNA, the CDR3 is TGTGCCAGCAGTGAAGGGCCAAGGGGCTATGGCTACACCTTC.